Below are 9 T cell receptor beta chains sequenced from a single sample in a study of blood T cells in healthy people across ages. Using a J-beta primer mix together with a sample-barcoded 5' primer, a second PCR was run for about 7 to 12 cycles. TCRdb re-analysed the 5' RACE reads in MiXCR, keeping a single row per CDR3 protein. Of about 780,000 distinct CDR3 sequences in the sample, around 50% were seen once. Sequencing was performed on blood. These receptors were taken from a man at least 80 years old in good health.

The chain joins TRBV20-1 to TRBJ2-1; TRBD2 matches 7 bases. The CDR3 sequence is 15 residues long. The trim removed 4 bases at V and 7 bases at J, leaving 13 bases unmatched. Germline CDR1 reads DFQATT; CDR2 reads SNEGSKA (reference sequence). The CDR3 DNA sequence: TGCAGTGCTACTCGCACTAGCGAGGGCTTAAATGAGCAGTTCTTC. Its protein is CSATRTSEGLNEQFF.

The chain employs TRBV20-1 and TRBJ1-2; the D gene is possibly TRBD1 (6 bases). The germline CDR1 and CDR2 sequences are DFQATT and SNEGSKA (reference sequence). The CDR3 is made up of 18 amino acids. V was clipped by 5 bases and J by 0 bases, with 25 bases between them. CDR3 loop: CSARMRWGGAGSNYGYTF. As DNA, the CDR3 is TGCAGTGCTCGTATGAGGTGGGGGGGGGCAGGATCTAACTATGGCTACACCTTC.

This clonotype was detected only a few times. V usage is TRBV7-2 and J usage is TRBJ2-3; tentatively, D is TRBD2 (6 bases). Trimming took 5 bases from V and 0 from J, leaving 15 bases between them. Germline V gene data show CDR1 as SGHTA and CDR2 as FQGNSA. The CDR3 consists of 16 residues. This CDR3 reads CASSTDLAASTDTQYF. CDR3 DNA: TGTGCCAGCAGCACGGATTTAGCGGCTAGCACAGATACGCAGTATTTT. The full variable domain, in which reference TRBV7-2 and TRBJ2-3 provide the parts outside the CDR3, is GAGVSQSPSNKVTEKGKDVELRCDPISGHTALYWYRQSLGQGLEFLIYFQGNSAPDKSGLPSDRFSAERTGGSVSTLTIQRTQQEDSAVYLCASSTDLAASTDTQYFGPGTRLTVL.

This chain links TRBV4-3 with TRBJ1-2; no reliable D call. There are 14 residues in the CDR3. CDR1 is LGHNA and CDR2 is YSLEER in the germline V gene. The V gene lost 4 bases and the J gene lost 4 bases, with 13 bases spanning the gap. CDR3: CASSRDTDSYGYTF. The CDR3, as DNA: TGCGCCAGCAGCCGAGATACTGACTCCTATGGCTACACCTTC.

The V gene is TRBV20-1, the J gene TRBJ2-5, with no clear D. Germline lookup yields CDR1 DFQATT and CDR2 SNEGSKA (reference sequence). Trimming stripped 4 bases from V and 11 bases from J, with 26 bases between. This CDR3 contains 15 residues. The CDR3 nucleotides read TGCAGTGCTATTCGCGGTCTCTCAACCAGGAATGAGCAGTACTTC. This sequence encodes CSAIRGLSTRNEQYF.

A note on this clonotype: Germline and junction disagree at one end, which may indicate a read error. V usage is TRBV18 and J usage is TRBJ1-4; no firm D call. Germline CDR1 reads KGHSH; CDR2 reads LQKENI. This CDR3 is 14 amino acids long. CDR3 DNA sequence: TGTGCCGGCTCACAAACCGCCGCTAATGAAAAACTGTTTTTT. It is translated as CAGSQTAANEKLFF.

This clonotype was found many times. The V and J genes are TRBV2 and TRBJ2-7; the D gene is possibly TRBD2 (5 bases). V lost 6 bases to trimming and J lost 6 bases, with 12 bases between them. The germline CDR1 and CDR2 sequences are SNHLY and FYNNEI. The CDR3 runs 12 residues. The CDR3 reads CASRGEGAEQYF. CDR3 DNA sequence: TGTGCCAGCAGGGGTGAGGGAGCCGAGCAGTACTTC.

The chain has TRBV5-1 and TRBJ2-5, with 10 nucleotides matching TRBD1. Germline V gene sequence: CDR1 SGHRS, CDR2 YFSETQ. This CDR3 comprises 15 residues. The ends lost 4 bases at V and 3 bases at J; junction bases unmatched: 6. The DNA of the CDR3 is TGCGCCAGCAGCCGCCCGGGACAGGGGAAAGAGACCCAGTACTTC. It translates to CASSRPGQGKETQYF.

The chain uses TRBV20-1 and TRBJ2-3, with D possibly being TRBD1 (5 bases). Trimming removed 3 bases from V and 6 bases from J, with 13 bases in between. The CDR3 is made up of 13 amino acids. Looked up from germline, CDR1 is DFQATT and CDR2 is SNEGSKA (reference sequence). The CDR3 coding sequence is TGCAGTGCTAGGGAGACAGTCCTGGATACGCAGTATTTT. This gives the protein CSARETVLDTQYF.